Shown below are 29 T cell receptor beta chains from a single sample sequenced in a study of long-term antiretroviral therapy in people with HIV. At survey level, the immunoSEQ assay was run in its v3.0 version. The data were produced by immunoSEQ multiplex PCR, yet TCRdb's version contains in-frame clones alone and is incomplete. This table holds 18,000 or so clones, more than 80% found once. The specimen was unsorted PBMCs, collected 4.2 years after starting antiretroviral therapy. These receptors were collected from a man aged 50-59 years with HIV.

This clone was recorded only once. The rearrangement joins TRBV15 to TRBJ1-1; 7 bases align to TRBD1. The V and J ends lost 1 base and 6 bases, in that order; junction bases with no gene match: 14. The CDR3 is 17 amino acids. CDR1 is LNHNV, CDR2 YYDKDF, per germline (reference sequence). In nucleotides, the CDR3 is TGTGCCACCAGCAGAGGACAGGGAGGGGGAACAGGTCCTGAAGCTTTCTTT. This sequence encodes CATSRGQGGGTGPEAFF.

This clone was observed a few times. The rearrangement links TRBV6-5 to TRBJ1-6; the D is unclear. The CDR3 is made up of 13 amino acids. V lost 6 bases and J lost 0, with 3 bases in between. Germline CDR1 MNHEY, CDR2 SVGAGI. DNA for the CDR3: TGTGCCAGCAGGATCTCCTATAATTCACCCCTCCACTTT. This gives the protein CASRISYNSPLHF.

V usage is TRBV30 and J usage is TRBJ2-7; the D gene could be TRBD1 or TRBD2 (5 bases each). The CDR3 has 14 residues. V was pared by 1 base and J by 4 bases, with 14 bases between. From germline, CDR1 is GTSNPN and CDR2 SVGIG (reference sequence). CDR3 nucleotide sequence: TGTGCCTGGAGTGATATGGGGGTAGGTTACGAGCAGTACTTC. Protein product: CAWSDMGVGYEQYF.

The rearrangement links TRBV13 to TRBJ2-7; TRBD1 is a possible D gene (6 bases). Germline V lookup: CDR1 PRHDT, CDR2 FYEKMQ (reference sequence). This CDR3 comprises 15 residues. V lost 4 bases to trimming and J lost 2 bases, with 15 bases between them. This CDR3 is CASSSRTEGAYEQYF. The DNA of the CDR3 is TGTGCCAGCAGCTCCCGGACAGAAGGCGCCTACGAGCAGTACTTC.

This chain connects TRBV28 to TRBJ2-6; D is unclear. The CDR3 is 16 residues long. CDR1 and CDR2 (germline): MDHEN, SYDVKM. V shed 4 bases and J shed 0 bases, with 10 bases lying between them. In DNA, the CDR3 is TGTGCCAGCAGTTCCATCGGTGGCTCTGGGGCCAACGTCCTGACTTTC. This translates into CASSSIGGSGANVLTF. The full variable domain, its missing parts supplied by reference TRBV28 and TRBJ2-6, is DVKVTQSSRYLVKRTGEKVFLECVQDMDHENMFWYRQDPGLGLRLIYFSYDVKMKEKGDIPEGYSVSREKKERFSLILESASTNQTSMYLCASSSIGGSGANVLTFGAGSRLTVL.

In this sample, this clone turned up once. The chain carries TRBV18 and TRBJ1-1; tentative D call: TRBD1 (5 bases). The CDR3 runs 16 residues. Germline V gives CDR1 KGHSH, CDR2 LQKENI. Between the trimmed V and J ends, which lost 0 bases and 7 bases, there was a span of 18 bases. The CDR3 reads CASSPPPVGGWGEAFF. CDR3 sequence (DNA): TGTGCCAGCTCACCACCCCCGGTGGGGGGGTGGGGTGAAGCTTTCTTT.

V is TRBV27 and J is TRBJ2-3; 13 bases fit TRBD2. Germline-derived CDR1 and CDR2 are MNHEY and SMNVEV (reference sequence). V shed 4 bases and J 7 bases; nucleotides not matched to a gene: 5. The CDR3 extends over 15 amino acids. As DNA, the CDR3 is TGTGCCAGCAGTTCCGGACTAGCGGGGGTCTATACGCAGTATTTT. This translates into CASSSGLAGVYTQYF.

The V and J genes are TRBV30 and TRBJ2-3; weak D call: TRBD2 (7 bases). Between the trimmed V and J ends, which lost 0 bases and 1 base, there was a span of 14 bases. CDR3 length: 16 amino acids. Germline CDR1 GTSNPN, CDR2 SVGIG (reference sequence). Here the CDR3 DNA reads TGTGCCTGGAGTGTTGCGGGGGCTGCCCGCACAGATACGCAGTATTTT. This translates into CAWSVAGAARTDTQYF.

The rearrangement joins TRBV19 to TRBJ2-2; 10 nucleotides line up with TRBD1. Trimming took 9 bases from V and 9 from J; bases not matched to a gene: 7. The germline gives CDR1 LNHDA, CDR2 SQIVND (reference sequence). The CDR3 is made up of 13 amino acids. CDR3 sequence (DNA): TGTGCCAGCCGGGACAGGGGAAATCGGGAGCTGTTTTTT. Amino acid sequence: CASRDRGNRELFF.

This chain connects TRBV28 to TRBJ1-2; 10 positions match TRBD1. This CDR3 contains 16 residues. V lost 6 bases and J lost 2; bases outside the gene matches: 9. Germline loops: CDR1 MDHEN, CDR2 SYDVKM. The CDR3 sequence is CASSISRTGGNYGYTF. The CDR3 nucleotides read TGTGCCAGCAGCATCTCCCGGACAGGGGGAAACTATGGCTACACCTTC.

The rearrangement links TRBV18 to TRBJ2-7; maybe TRBD2 (5 bases). CDR1 and CDR2 (germline): KGHSH, LQKENI. CDR3 length: 13 residues. The V end was cut by 3 bases, the J end by 2 bases, with 8 bases between. DNA of the CDR3: TGTGCCAGCTCACCGGGCGGGCCCTACGAGCAGTACTTC. This translates into CASSPGGPYEQYF.

The CDR3 nucleotides are TGTGCCAGCAGTTTCGGACCGAACACTGAAGCTTTCTTT. It is translated as CASSFGPNTEAFF. The chain employs TRBV27 and TRBJ1-1; D uncertain. Germline-derived CDR1 and CDR2 are MNHEY and SMNVEV (reference sequence). CDR3 length: 13 amino acids. Trimming cost V 3 bases and J 1 base, with 6 bases left between them.

V usage is TRBV9 and J usage is TRBJ2-1; TRBD2 agrees at 10 bases. The junction had 6 bases not matched to a gene; V was cut back by 4 bases and J by 2 bases. The CDR3 runs 16 residues. Germline V gives CDR1 SGDLS, CDR2 YYNGEE. The CDR3 loop reads CASSYRSGGAYNEQFF. Written as DNA, the CDR3 is TGTGCCAGCAGCTACCGAAGCGGGGGGGCCTACAATGAGCAGTTCTTC. The complete variable domain, with remaining parts taken from reference TRBV9 and TRBJ2-1, reads DSGVTQTPKHLITATGQRVTLRCSPRSGDLSVYWYQQSLDQGLQFLIQYYNGEERAKGNILERFSAQQFPDLHSELNLSSLELGDSALYFCASSYRSGGAYNEQFFGPGTRLTVL.

The chain employs TRBV13 and TRBJ2-3; 13 bases line up with TRBD2. Unmatched junction bases numbered 11, after V lost 5 bases and J lost 6 bases. CDR1 PRHDT and CDR2 FYEKMQ come from the germline V gene (reference sequence). The CDR3 contains 17 residues. The CDR3 spells CASSLPGLAGELDTQYF. DNA for the CDR3: TGTGCCAGCAGCCTCCCCGGACTAGCGGGGGAGCTTGATACGCAGTATTTT.

In its sample, this clone was seen once. The chain recombines TRBV6-5 with TRBJ1-1, with D perhaps matching TRBD1 (5 bases). Trimming removed 5 bases at V and 5 bases at J, with 15 bases between. The germline CDR1 and CDR2 sequences are MNHEY and SVGAGI. The CDR3 loop spans 14 amino acids. The CDR3 loop is CASSPQGPPTEAFF. The CDR3 nucleotides are TGTGCCAGCAGTCCCCAGGGTCCCCCAACTGAAGCTTTCTTT.

This clone occurred once. This chain uses TRBV30 with TRBJ2-1; D is perhaps TRBD1 or TRBD2 (6 bases each). CDR1 is GTSNPN and CDR2 is SVGIG in the germline V gene (reference sequence). Deletions cut 1 base from V and 4 bases from J, with 20 bases between. The CDR3 contains 17 residues. The CDR3 nucleotides read TGTGCCTGGAGTGGGGGGACACCGGGACTTCTGTACAATGAGCAGTTCTTC. Translating gives CAWSGGTPGLLYNEQFF.

The chain joins TRBV4-2 to TRBJ1-3; D possibly corresponds to TRBD1 (5 bases). CDR3 length: 17 residues. Germline lookup yields CDR1 LGHNA and CDR2 YNFKEQ. The ends were cut back, 2 bases at V and 2 bases at J, with 16 bases in the middle. For the CDR3, the DNA is TGTGCCAGCAGCCAACATCTCGGGACTGACACTGGAAACACCATATATTTT. Its protein product is CASSQHLGTDTGNTIYF.

V usage is TRBV6-1 and J usage is TRBJ1-4; tentatively, D is TRBD1 (5 bases). Germline V gene sequence: CDR1 MNHNS, CDR2 SASEGT. V lost 6 bases and J 0 bases, leaving 11 bases between the germline ends. The CDR3 consists of 15 residues. The CDR3 sequence: CASRGTAATNEKLFF. In DNA, the CDR3 is TGTGCCAGCAGGGGGACGGCTGCAACTAATGAAAAACTGTTTTTT.

The chain carries TRBV29-1 and TRBJ2-7; D tentatively fits TRBD1 or TRBD2 (6 bases each). V lost 6 bases, J lost 10 bases, and 16 bases lay in between. Germline V gene lookup returns CDR1 SQVTM and CDR2 ANQGSEA. This CDR3 contains 11 residues. The CDR3 loop reads CSVPEGGGQYF. CDR3 bases: TGCAGCGTCCCTGAAGGAGGGGGACAGTACTTC.

This chain joins TRBV6-1 and TRBJ1-5; 7 bases map to TRBD1. Germline assignment: CDR1 MNHNS and CDR2 SASEGT. J was trimmed by 2 bases and V by 7 bases; bases with no gene match: 5. CDR3 length equals 14 residues. The CDR3 protein is CASNLDRGNQPQHF. CDR3 sequence (DNA): TGTGCCAGCAACCTCGACAGGGGCAATCAGCCCCAGCATTTT.

The genes are TRBV5-1 and TRBJ2-1; 10 bases are shared with TRBD2. This CDR3 contains 15 residues. V trimming: 4 bases; J trimming: 5 bases; junction bases outside the gene matches: 6. Germline values: CDR1 SGHRS, CDR2 YFSETQ. Here the CDR3 reads CASSPLAGADNEQFF. The CDR3 nucleotides read TGCGCCAGCAGCCCGCTAGCGGGGGCCGACAATGAGCAGTTCTTC.

The chain carries TRBV5-6 and TRBJ2-1; D is possibly TRBD1 (5 bases). The CDR3 extends over 15 amino acids. V lost 0 bases and J 0 bases, leaving 7 bases between the germline ends. Germline CDR1 SGHDT, CDR2 YYEEEE. The CDR3 loop is CASSLETGSYNEQFF. The CDR3 DNA reads TGTGCCAGCAGCTTGGAAACAGGCTCCTACAATGAGCAGTTCTTC.

This chain uses TRBV4-3 with TRBJ2-1; 11 nucleotides match TRBD2. Trimming took 0 bases from V and 4 from J; bases not matched to a gene: 8. The germline CDR1 and CDR2 sequences are LGHNA and YSLEER. The CDR3 is 18 residues long. This chain's CDR3 is CASSQELQGTSGYNEQFF. The CDR3, as DNA: TGCGCCAGCAGCCAAGAGCTCCAAGGGACTAGCGGTTACAATGAGCAGTTCTTC.

This clone was recorded only once. This rearrangement joins TRBV9 to TRBJ2-3, with D possibly TRBD2 on 6 matching bases. Germline CDR1 is SGDLS and CDR2 is YYNGEE. The CDR3 has 16 residues. The V end lost 3 bases, the J end lost 2 bases, and 16 bases lay between the germline ends. The CDR3 region has the DNA TGTGCCAGCAGCGCCCGAGGGACTGGCTACACAGATACGCAGTATTTT. Its protein is CASSARGTGYTDTQYF.

The chain employs TRBV10-3 and TRBJ2-1; D may correspond to TRBD1 or TRBD2 (6 bases each). CDR1 ENHRY and CDR2 SYGVKD come from the germline V gene. The CDR3 extends over 16 amino acids. V was shortened by 4 bases and J by 5 bases, with 18 bases between the two germline ends. CDR3 sequence (DNA): TGTGCCATCAGTGGGGCCCGTGGGGGCGGGGACAATGAGCAGTTCTTC. This sequence encodes CAISGARGGGDNEQFF.

This clone has just a few counts. This chain links TRBV2 with TRBJ2-2, with D perhaps matching TRBD2 (5 bases). The germline CDR1 and CDR2 sequences are SNHLY and FYNNEI. The CDR3 has 18 residues. Deletions cut 7 bases from V and 4 bases from J, with 25 bases between. The DNA for the CDR3 is TGTGCCAGCACCGTAGATCTAGCCTCACTACGCGGCACCGGGGAGCTGTTTTTT. It codes for CASTVDLASLRGTGELFF.

This clone was seen a single time. This chain connects TRBV15 to TRBJ1-2; 8 bases line up with TRBD1. Germline values: CDR1 LNHNV, CDR2 YYDKDF (reference sequence). Losses at the gene ends were 0 bases for V and 0 bases for J; bases not matched to a gene: 3. The CDR3 runs 16 residues. This chain's CDR3 is CATSRDSGGSNYGYTF. CDR3 sequence (DNA): TGTGCCACCAGCAGAGATTCAGGGGGCTCTAACTATGGCTACACCTTC.

V is TRBV6-6 and J is TRBJ2-7; perhaps TRBD1 as D (6 bases). The CDR3 consists of 13 residues. Germline loops: CDR1 MNHNY, CDR2 SVGAGI (reference sequence). Trimming shortened V by 6 bases and J by 2 bases, and 11 bases separated the two germline ends. In DNA form, the CDR3 reads TGTGCCAGCAGGACAGGCAGGGCCTACGAGCAGTACTTC. This encodes CASRTGRAYEQYF.

In DNA form, the CDR3 reads TGCGCCAGCAGCTTGGGCGCACAAAACATTCAGTACTTC. Translation gives CASSLGAQNIQYF. The chain has TRBV5-1 and TRBJ2-4; D call uncertain. V was pared by 0 bases and J by 5 bases, with 6 bases between. Germline CDR1 reads SGHRS; CDR2 reads YFSETQ. There are 13 residues in the CDR3.